What follows are 14 T cell receptor beta chains derived from one specimen sequenced in a study of Ad26.COV2.S vaccination and SARS-CoV-2 variants. Specified treatment: approximately 18 received Ad26.COV2.S at low or high dose, single or two shots; about 5 received placebo; per-sample allocation not given. Sampling occurred on day 63 after the first vaccine or placebo injection. Generated by immunoSEQ multiplex PCR, the TCRdb table keeps only in-frame clones and is missing some. The table includes under 600,000 clones, 80% to 90% detected once. The source was peripheral blood, collected in a trial of Ad26.COV2.S vaccine versus placebo. These receptors came from a person aged 18-65 years who received the Ad26.COV2.S COVID-19 vaccine or a placebo.

The chain is built from TRBV5-4 and TRBJ1-2, with TRBD1 as a possible D gene (5 bases). Germline V gives CDR1 SGHNT, CDR2 YYREEE (reference sequence). There are 14 residues in the CDR3. The V and J ends lost 4 bases and 4 bases respectively, with 14 bases between them. The CDR3 spells CASSRDGRPYGYTF. For the CDR3, the DNA is TGTGCCAGCAGCCGGGACGGCCGACCCTATGGCTACACCTTC. The variable domain in full, completed from reference TRBV5-4 and TRBJ1-2, reads ETGVTQSPTHLIKTRGQQVTLRCSSQSGHNTVSWYQQALGQGPQFIFQYYREEENGRGNFPPRFSGLQFPNYSSELNVNALELDDSALYLCASSRDGRPYGYTFGSGTRLTVV.

This sequence joins TRBV7-9 and TRBJ2-7, with no clear D. In germline, CDR1 is SEHNR, CDR2 FQNEAQ (reference sequence). The CDR3 spans 13 residues. The ends were cut back, 2 bases at V and 7 bases at J, with 12 bases in the middle. The CDR3 here is CASSLIDPREQYF. The CDR3 nucleotides read TGTGCCAGCAGCTTAATCGACCCTAGGGAGCAGTACTTC.

V usage is TRBV10-3 and J usage is TRBJ1-4; a weak D match, TRBD1 (5 bases). This CDR3 contains 17 residues. The V end lost 10 bases, the J end lost 0 bases, and 21 bases lay between the germline ends. The germline V gene encodes CDR1 ENHRY and CDR2 SYGVKD. The DNA for the CDR3 is TGTGCCACACGGGCTGGCGAGGGACTTACAACTAATGAAAAACTGTTTTTT. Amino acid sequence: CATRAGEGLTTNEKLFF.

CDR3 region: CASSLGASGMNEQFF. The CDR3, as DNA: TGTGCCAGCAGCTTAGGGGCTAGCGGGATGAATGAGCAGTTCTTC. V usage is TRBV11-2 and J usage is TRBJ2-1; TRBD2 agrees at 9 bases. CDR1 and CDR2 from the germline V gene are SGHAT and FQNNGV. The CDR3 has 15 amino acids. J gave up 7 bases and V 1 base, and 5 bases lay outside the gene matches. The full variable domain, rest sourced from reference TRBV11-2 and TRBJ2-1, is EAGVAQSPRYKIIEKRQSVAFWCNPISGHATLYWYQQILGQGPKLLIQFQNNGVVDDSQLPKDRFSAERLKGVDSTLKIQPAKLEDSAVYLCASSLGASGMNEQFFGPGTRLTVL.

The chain combines TRBV5-4 with TRBJ2-2, with TRBD1 identical over 7 bases. Trimming at V came to 0 bases and at J to 6 bases, leaving 5 bases not matched to a gene. This CDR3 has 15 amino acids. Germline CDR1 and CDR2: SGHNT and YYREEE (reference sequence). DNA of the CDR3: TGTGCCAGCAGCTTGGGAACAGGGGATTCCGGGGAGCTGTTTTTT. Protein: CASSLGTGDSGELFF.

The genes are TRBV11-2 and TRBJ1-1; D ambiguous. In germline, CDR1 is SGHAT, CDR2 FQNNGV. There are 16 residues in the CDR3. V gave up 4 bases and J gave up 1 base, with 16 bases separating them. The CDR3 region has the DNA TGTGCCAGCAGCTGGTGGTCGCGTAAGTCGAACACTGAAGCTTTCTTT. It yields the protein CASSWWSRKSNTEAFF.

The chain has TRBV29-1 and TRBJ1-3; no firm D call. The CDR3 extends over 13 amino acids. Germline V CDR1 and CDR2: SQVTM, ANQGSEA. V was cut by 1 base and J by 3 bases, with 7 bases left in between. The CDR3 nucleotides are TGCAGCGTTGAAGCCGGACTTGGAAACACCATATATTTT. Translation gives CSVEAGLGNTIYF.

This chain uses TRBV10-1 with TRBJ2-3; D not certain. CDR3 length: 13 residues. V shed 4 bases and J shed 2 bases, with 7 bases lying between them. CDR1 WNHNN and CDR2 SYGVQD come from the germline V gene (reference sequence). CDR3 nucleotide sequence: TGCGCCAGCAGTGGGGTAACCACAGATACGCAGTATTTT. It is translated as CASSGVTTDTQYF.

The chain carries TRBV30 and TRBJ1-2; D is perhaps TRBD1 (5 bases). The V gene lost 3 bases and the J gene lost 4 bases, with 21 bases spanning the gap. The CDR3 covers 16 residues. Germline V gives CDR1 GTSNPN, CDR2 SVGIG (reference sequence). CDR3 loop: CAWSKDRQGGFYGYTF. DNA of the CDR3: TGTGCCTGGAGCAAGGATCGTCAGGGAGGATTCTATGGCTACACCTTC.

This chain joins TRBV9 and TRBJ2-2; D not resolved. V lost 0 bases, J lost 3 bases, and 12 bases lay in between. This CDR3 is 16 amino acids long. Looked up from germline, CDR1 is SGDLS and CDR2 is YYNGEE. CDR3 sequence: CASSVARNRDTGELFF. The CDR3 coding sequence is TGTGCCAGCAGCGTAGCTAGGAATAGGGACACCGGGGAGCTGTTTTTT.

This chain joins TRBV2 and TRBJ2-3; 11 bases are a match to TRBD2. The V and J ends lost 6 bases and 0 bases, in that order; junction bases with no gene match: 8. Germline V CDR1 and CDR2: SNHLY, FYNNEI. This CDR3 region has 17 residues. The CDR3 sequence: CASSPTSGGWSTDTQYF. Written as DNA, the CDR3 is TGTGCCAGCAGCCCTACTAGCGGGGGATGGAGCACAGATACGCAGTATTTT.

The rearrangement uses TRBV11-3 and TRBJ2-3, with 11 bases aligning to TRBD1. The CDR3 length is 17 residues. Looked up from germline, CDR1 is SGHNT and CDR2 is YENEEA. V lost 1 base to trimming and J lost 0 bases; unmatched junction nucleotides: 3. CDR3 nucleotide sequence: TGTGCCAGCAGCTTAGGACGGACAGGGGGCAGCACAGATACGCAGTATTTT. It is translated as CASSLGRTGGSTDTQYF.

The rearrangement uses TRBV5-1 and TRBJ2-3; TRBD1 agrees at 9 bases. Trimming cost V 4 bases and J 4 bases; bases outside gene matches: 13. Germline V gene sequence: CDR1 SGHRS, CDR2 YFSETQ. The CDR3 contains 17 residues. Here the CDR3 DNA reads TGCGCCAGCAGCCCCCGTGGCCGGGACAGGGTTTCAGATACGCAGTATTTT. Translated: CASSPRGRDRVSDTQYF.

The rearrangement links TRBV2 to TRBJ1-5; no firm D call. Germline-derived CDR1 and CDR2 are SNHLY and FYNNEI. The CDR3 has 18 residues. The V and J ends lost 8 bases and 0 bases respectively, with 23 bases between them. The CDR3 bases are TGTGCCAGCTCAAAAGACGCCCGAACCTTCTATAGCAATCAGCCCCAGCATTTT. It translates to CASSKDARTFYSNQPQHF.